The 23 T cell receptor beta chains below come from one sample, sequenced in a study of T cells in Graves' hyperthyroidism and ophthalmopathy. Amplified regions were TCR beta CDR3 sequences from RNA transcripts. Primed by the HTBI set, a first-round RT-PCR was run on the TCR CDR3. TCRdb redid the calling of the multiplex PCR reads with MiXCR, one entry per CDR3 protein. The sample lists more than 500,000 distinct CDR3 sequences; approximately 16% were seen once. Sample: blood. The receptors were sampled from a woman aged 30 to 39 with Graves' ophthalmopathy.

This clonotype was counted ten times or more. This rearrangement joins TRBV7-2 to TRBJ1-4; D is possibly TRBD1 (6 bases). The CDR3 is 17 amino acids. Germline-derived CDR1 and CDR2 are SGHTA and FQGNSA. V lost 1 base and J 3 bases, leaving 15 bases between the germline ends. The CDR3 DNA is TGTGCCAGCAGCTTAGAGGGTGGGGGGCAGCCTAATGAAAAACTGTTTTTT. Translating gives CASSLEGGGQPNEKLFF.

In its sample, this clonotype was seen many times. This chain joins TRBV20-1 and TRBJ2-1; possibly TRBD1 for D (5 bases). V gave up 0 bases and J gave up 7 bases, with 25 bases separating them. CDR3 size: 18 residues. CDR1 is DFQATT and CDR2 is SNEGSKA in the germline V gene (reference sequence). The CDR3 protein is CSARDWANLRAEMNEQFF. The CDR3 bases are TGCAGTGCTAGAGATTGGGCGAATCTCAGGGCCGAAATGAATGAGCAGTTCTTC.

The chain links TRBV7-8 to TRBJ2-7; 7 bases map to TRBD1. Germline loops: CDR1 SGHVS, CDR2 FQNEAQ. This CDR3 spans 15 amino acids. J lost 3 bases, V lost 4 bases, and 9 bases had no gene match. In DNA form, the CDR3 reads TGTGCCAGCAGCTCCCGACAGGGTTCAAACTACGAGCAGTACTTC. Amino acids: CASSSRQGSNYEQYF.

This clonotype was observed at least ten times. The chain couples TRBV5-1 to TRBJ2-5, with no clear D. Germline V gene lookup returns CDR1 SGHRS and CDR2 YFSETQ. V was trimmed by 1 base and J by 3 bases, leaving 7 bases between them. This CDR3 region has 13 residues. CDR3 loop: CASSLLGKETQYF. The DNA of the CDR3 is TGCGCCAGCAGCTTGCTGGGAAAAGAGACCCAGTACTTC.

V and J are TRBV2 and TRBJ1-1; D gene ambiguous. The ends were cut back, 4 bases at V and 4 bases at J, with 4 bases in the middle. The germline V gene encodes CDR1 SNHLY and CDR2 FYNNEI. This CDR3 contains 11 residues. CDR3 bases: TGTGCCAGCAGTGTTGCCACTGAAGCTTTCTTT. Its translation: CASSVATEAFF.

CDR3 protein: CATTLDRGNGYTF. CDR3 coding DNA: TGTGCCACCACCTTGGACAGGGGAAATGGCTACACCTTC. The chain links TRBV15 to TRBJ1-2; the match to TRBD1 covers 9 bases. V was clipped by 7 bases and J by 6 bases; unmatched bases: 6. The CDR3 runs 13 residues. Germline V gives CDR1 LNHNV, CDR2 YYDKDF (reference sequence).

This clonotype was found many times. V is TRBV19 and J is TRBJ2-2; D gene unclear. The germline gives CDR1 LNHDA, CDR2 SQIVND (reference sequence). CDR3 size: 14 residues. V shed 1 base and J shed 6 bases, with 9 bases lying between them. CDR3 sequence reads: CASSIGAQAGELFF. The DNA of the CDR3 is TGTGCCAGTAGTATAGGGGCGCAAGCCGGGGAGCTGTTTTTT.

This clonotype was recorded a few times. The chain joins TRBV7-2 to TRBJ2-7; 8 bases are shared with TRBD1. Germline CDR1 SGHTA, CDR2 FQGNSA. CDR3 length: 14 amino acids. V lost 2 bases and J lost 7; bases outside the gene matches: 7. This CDR3 is CASSLSRGRREQYF. The CDR3 bases are TGTGCCAGCAGCTTATCCAGGGGGCGGCGGGAGCAGTACTTC.

This clonotype was observed at least ten times. The V call is TRBV29-1, the J call TRBJ1-1; D unresolved. The CDR3 loop spans 16 amino acids. Trimming shortened V by 6 bases and J by 1 base, and 21 bases separated the two germline ends. Looked up from germline, CDR1 is SQVTM and CDR2 is ANQGSEA. The CDR3 coding sequence is TGCAGCGTCCTCCCGCGGGGTATTCTTGAGAACACTGAAGCTTTCTTT. Its protein product is CSVLPRGILENTEAFF.

On this clonotype itself: The limits of the CDR3 on the DNA are not certain, so only TCRdb's listed CDR3 is given. The chain couples TRBV12-3 or TRBV12-4 to TRBJ2-2; the table's D call, TRBD2, has no DNA check behind it. The CDR3 has 24 residues if both end residues are counted. CDR3 loop: CASSPRGRASYEQYFGPGTGELFF.

This clonotype came up a few times. The V gene is TRBV6-2 or TRBV6-3, the J gene TRBJ2-2; 7 bases are shared with TRBD1. CDR3 length: 19 amino acids. After removal of 2 bases from V and 0 bases from J, the junction contained 12 bases not matched to a gene. Germline V lookup: CDR1 MNHEY, CDR2 SVGEGT. For the CDR3, the DNA is TGTGCCAGCAGTTACCCTTTGACAGGGCCTCGTGCGAACACCGGGGAGCTGTTTTTT. Translation gives CASSYPLTGPRANTGELFF.

This clonotype was found many times. This sequence joins TRBV30 and TRBJ1-5; D is perhaps TRBD1 (5 bases). The germline CDR1 and CDR2 sequences are GTSNPN and SVGIG (reference sequence). Trimming shortened V by 3 bases and J by 4 bases, and 10 bases separated the two germline ends. This CDR3 region has 13 residues. The CDR3 sequence is CAWRGVGNQPQHF. The DNA for the CDR3 is TGTGCCTGGAGGGGGGTCGGGAATCAGCCCCAGCATTTT.

The V and J genes are TRBV28 and TRBJ1-5; 7 bases match TRBD1. CDR1 is MDHEN and CDR2 is SYDVKM in the germline V gene. This CDR3 contains 15 residues. V was pared by 8 bases and J by 9 bases, with 16 bases of the junction left unmatched. CDR3 DNA: TGTGCCAGCCACCCCGAGGGACAGAATATATCGCCCCAGCATTTT. It is translated as CASHPEGQNISPQHF.

This clonotype was detected many times. V is TRBV7-2 and J is TRBJ2-3; 7 bases align to TRBD1. Trimming cost V 1 base and J 4 bases; bases outside gene matches: 2. The germline gives CDR1 SGHTA, CDR2 FQGNSA. CDR3 length: 14 amino acids. CDR3 amino acids: CASSLGQGADTQYF. The DNA for the CDR3 is TGTGCCAGCAGCTTAGGACAGGGAGCAGATACGCAGTATTTT.

The chain is built from TRBV5-1 and TRBJ1-1; no firm D call. Germline V gene lookup returns CDR1 SGHRS and CDR2 YFSETQ. Trimming shortened V by 0 bases and J by 1 base, and 10 bases separated the two germline ends. The CDR3 covers 15 residues. The DNA for the CDR3 is TGCGCCAGCAGCTTGGGCGGGGTATGGAACACTGAAGCTTTCTTT. The encoded protein is CASSLGGVWNTEAFF.

This clonotype was counted a few times. The chain recombines TRBV28 with TRBJ2-7; 8 bases are shared with TRBD2. The trim removed 8 bases at V and 5 bases at J, leaving 11 bases unmatched. Per germline, CDR1 MDHEN and CDR2 SYDVKM. CDR3 length: 14 amino acids. CDR3 sequence (DNA): TGTGCCAGCTTAGGACTAGCCCTTCGCCACGAGCAGTACTTC. It is translated as CASLGLALRHEQYF.

This clonotype was seen a few times. The CDR3: CASSLSEGSSYEQYF. The CDR3 region has the DNA TGTGCCAGCAGCTTGAGTGAGGGAAGCTCCTACGAGCAGTACTTC. The chain recombines TRBV5-8 with TRBJ2-7, with D possibly matching TRBD2 (5 bases). Germline V gives CDR1 SGHTS, CDR2 YDEGEE. The CDR3 sequence is 15 residues long. The V and J ends lost 1 base and 0 bases respectively, with 11 bases between them.

Concerning this clonotype: A clone one base away is much larger, so this may be a read error. V usage is TRBV28 and J usage is TRBJ2-5; 9 nucleotides align to TRBD2. In germline, CDR1 is MDHEN, CDR2 SYDVKM. V lost 4 bases, J lost 4 bases, and 16 bases stayed unmatched. The CDR3 covers 18 residues. The CDR3 spells CASSSRRGRDSVRETQYF. CDR3 nucleotide sequence: TGTGCCAGCAGTTCCCGACGCGGGAGGGATTCGGTAAGAGAGACCCAGTACTTC.

The rearrangement uses TRBV4-2 and TRBJ2-5, with a tentative D call TRBD1 (6 bases). CDR1 is LGHNA, CDR2 YNFKEQ, per germline. Trimming left V 1 base short and J 5 bases short, with 14 bases between. The length of the CDR3 is 15 residues. The CDR3 reads CASSQGTGMGETQYF. The CDR3 DNA sequence: TGTGCCAGCAGCCAAGGTACAGGGATGGGGGAGACCCAGTACTTC.

With regard to this clonotype: A read error is possible here, since a much larger clone lies one base away. J is TRBJ2-2 and V is TRBV7-2; 8 bases line up with TRBD2. CDR1 is SGHTA, CDR2 FQGNSA, per germline. This CDR3 is 14 amino acids long. The junction had 2 bases not matched to a gene; V was cut back by 5 bases and J by 3 bases. CDR3 region: CASSRAGDTGELFF. The DNA of the CDR3 is TGTGCCAGCAGCCGAGCGGGAGACACCGGGGAGCTGTTTTTT.

As DNA, the CDR3 is TGTGCCAGCAGTCTAATGGGACAGCCCCAGCATTTT. Translated: CASSLMGQPQHF. This chain links TRBV28 with TRBJ1-5; D gene ambiguous. Germline CDR1 reads MDHEN; CDR2 reads SYDVKM. The V and J ends lost 5 bases and 7 bases respectively, with 9 bases between them. CDR3 length equals 12 residues. Combining the CDR3 with reference TRBV28 and TRBJ1-5 gives the whole variable domain DVKVTQSSRYLVKRTGEKVFLECVQDMDHENMFWYRQDPGLGLRLIYFSYDVKMKEKGDIPEGYSVSREKKERFSLILESASTNQTSMYLCASSLMGQPQHFGDGTRLSIL.

This clonotype has only a few counts. The V call is TRBV13, the J call TRBJ1-6; D gene ambiguous. Germline CDR1 is PRHDT and CDR2 is FYEKMQ (reference sequence). V lost 0 bases and J 7 bases, leaving 10 bases between the germline ends. This CDR3 contains 15 residues. CDR3 nucleotide sequence: TGTGCCAGCAGCTTAGGCCGGCTTGCCAATTCACCCCTCCACTTT. Its protein is CASSLGRLANSPLHF. Full variable domain (outside the CDR3, taken from reference TRBV13 and TRBJ1-6): AAGVIQSPRHLIKEKRETATLKCYPIPRHDTVYWYQQGPGQDPQFLISFYEKMQSDKGSIPDRFSAQQFSDYHSELNMSSLELGDSALYFCASSLGRLANSPLHFGNGTRLTVT.

The table lists this clonotype with many counts. The rearrangement links TRBV19 to TRBJ2-1; D unclear. With 3 bases removed from V and 6 bases from J, the gap between germline ends came to 12 bases. Germline-derived CDR1 and CDR2 are LNHDA and SQIVND (reference sequence). The CDR3 runs to 14 residues. The CDR3 DNA reads TGTGCCAGTAGTATCCCCATCCCGGGCAATGAGCAGTTCTTC. Protein product: CASSIPIPGNEQFF.